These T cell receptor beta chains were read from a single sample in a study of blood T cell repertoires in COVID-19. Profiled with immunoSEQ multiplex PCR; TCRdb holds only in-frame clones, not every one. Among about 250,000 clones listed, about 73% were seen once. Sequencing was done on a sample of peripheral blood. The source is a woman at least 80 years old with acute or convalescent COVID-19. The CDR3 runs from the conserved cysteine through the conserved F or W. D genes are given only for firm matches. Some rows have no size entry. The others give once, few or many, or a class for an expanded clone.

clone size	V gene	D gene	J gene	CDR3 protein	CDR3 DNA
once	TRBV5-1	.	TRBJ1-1	CASSLAGVPEAFF	TGCGCCAGCAGCTTGGCCGGGGTTCCTGAAGCTTTCTTT
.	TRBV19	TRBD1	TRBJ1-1	CARDRRNTEAFF	TGTGCCAGGGACAGGCGCAACACTGAAGCTTTCTTT
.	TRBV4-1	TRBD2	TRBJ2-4	CASSQDRLAWALQYF	TGCGCCAGCAGCCAAGACCGACTAGCTTGGGCGCTTCAGTACTTC
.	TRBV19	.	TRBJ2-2	CASTSSGGTGELFF	TGTGCCAGTACCTCATCCGGAGGGACCGGGGAGCTGTTTTTT
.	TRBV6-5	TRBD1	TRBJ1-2	CASSYSTGDIYGYTF	TGTGCCAGCAGTTACTCCACAGGGGACATCTATGGCTACACCTTC
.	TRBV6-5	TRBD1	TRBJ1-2	CASSRTGEANYGYTF	TGTGCCAGCAGTCGAACAGGGGAAGCTAACTATGGCTACACCTTC
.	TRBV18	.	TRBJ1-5	CASSPAGDQPQHF	TGTGCCAGCTCCCCGGCAGGCGATCAGCCCCAGCATTTT
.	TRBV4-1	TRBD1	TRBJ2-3	CASSPRWTGQGFGTQYF	TGCGCCAGCAGCCCGAGGTGGACGGGACAGGGATTTGGTACGCAGTATTTT
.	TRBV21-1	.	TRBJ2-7	CASSIASGRGEQYF	TGTGCCAGCAGCATAGCTAGCGGGAGAGGCGAGCAGTACTTC
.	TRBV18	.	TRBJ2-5	CASSGAGETQYF	TGTGCCAGCTCAGGTGCAGGCGAGACCCAGTACTTC
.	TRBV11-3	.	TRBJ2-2	CASSETGQNTGELFF	TGTGCCAGCAGCGAAACGGGACAGAACACCGGGGAGCTGTTTTTT
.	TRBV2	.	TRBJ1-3	CASDREAGSGNTIYF	TGTGCCAGCGACCGGGAGGCCGGCTCTGGAAACACCATATATTTT
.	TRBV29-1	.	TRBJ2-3	CSVAGTGSTDTQYF	TGCAGCGTTGCGGGAACCGGAAGCACAGATACGCAGTATTTT
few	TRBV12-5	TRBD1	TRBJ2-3	CASGIQGVDTQYF	TGTGCTAGTGGCATACAGGGGGTAGATACGCAGTATTTT
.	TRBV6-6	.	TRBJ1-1	CASEEGRNTEAFF	TGTGCCAGCGAGGAGGGGAGGAACACTGAAGCTTTCTTT
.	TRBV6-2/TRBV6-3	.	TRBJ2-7	CASSNPNRDYEQYF	TGTGCCAGCAGTAATCCTAACCGCGACTACGAGCAGTACTTC
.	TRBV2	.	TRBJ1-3	CASSREGTIYF	TGTGCCAGCAGCAGGGAAGGCACCATATATTTT
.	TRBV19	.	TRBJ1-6	CASLGQDNSPLHF	TGTGCCAGCTTGGGGCAGGATAATTCACCCCTCCACTTT
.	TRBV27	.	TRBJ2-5	CASSFTFPGITQYF	TGTGCCAGCAGTTTTACCTTTCCGGGGATCACCCAGTACTTC
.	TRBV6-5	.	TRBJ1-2	CASSYGGALANYGYTF	TGTGCCAGCAGTTATGGGGGGGCCCTAGCTAACTATGGCTACACCTTC
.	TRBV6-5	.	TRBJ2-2	CASRSRGNTGELFF	TGTGCCAGCAGATCCAGGGGGAACACCGGGGAGCTGTTTTTT
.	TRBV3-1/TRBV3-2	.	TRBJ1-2	CASSRETDPLSNPYGYTF	TGTGCCAGCAGCCGAGAGACAGATCCACTCTCTAACCCTTATGGCTACACCTTC
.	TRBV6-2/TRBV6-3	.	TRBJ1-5	CASSFPGRGIGNQPQHF	TGTGCCAGCAGTTTCCCAGGGAGGGGAATTGGGAATCAGCCCCAGCATTTT
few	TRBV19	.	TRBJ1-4	CASSPKRAGAAEKLFF	TGTGCCAGTAGTCCAAAACGGGCGGGTGCGGCTGAAAAACTGTTTTTT
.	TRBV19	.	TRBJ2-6	CASSATGRSGANVLTF	TGTGCCAGTAGTGCCACAGGGCGCTCTGGGGCCAACGTCCTGACTTTC
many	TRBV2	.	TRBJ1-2	CASSLGGYTF	TGTGCCAGCAGTCTAGGCGGCTACACCTTC